This T cell receptor beta chain was identified during a study of blood T cells in healthy people across ages. Alongside a J-beta primer mix, a sample-barcoded 5' primer served in a second PCR lasting about 6 to 12 cycles. MiXCR, applied by TCRdb to the 5' RACE reads, yields one record per CDR3 protein. The sample contains roughly 900,000 distinct CDR3 sequences, less than 35% of which appear only once. Each donor's blood draw was around 9.1 milliliters of peripheral blood. Isolation per sample recovered at least 7 million PBMCs. V was cut by 4 bases and J by 0 bases, with 13 bases left in between. CDR1 is MNHEY and CDR2 is SVGEGT in the germline V gene. The CDR3 runs 15 residues.

The receptor's source is a woman at least 80 years old in good health. The sample taken for sequencing was blood. The chain has TRBV6-2 or TRBV6-3 and TRBJ2-7; D not resolved. Here the CDR3 DNA reads TGTGCCAGCAGTTGGGCCGGGCCCCTCTCCTACGAGCAGTACTTC. This sequence encodes CASSWAGPLSYEQYF.